A selection of T cell receptor beta chains follows, all from one sample in a study of siplizumab effects on memory and regulatory T cells. Here immunoSEQ multiplex PCR was the method, and the copy in TCRdb shows in-frame clones only, minus some. There are over 80,000 clones in the sample; roughly 94% occur only once, and approximately 1.5% lies in the top ten. The sequenced sample consisted of non-Treg CD4+ T cells sorted from blood. The receptors derive from a human donor in good health. The CDR3 runs from the conserved cysteine through the conserved F or W. Fields, in order: J gene, clone size, V gene, CDR3 length, D gene, CDR3 DNA, CDR3 protein. D genes are given only for firm matches. Clone size is not always given. Where it is, it says once, few, many or a class for expanded clones.

TRBJ2-1 | - | TRBV7-6 | 16 | TRBD1 | TGTGCCAGCAGCACCGCCCGGGACAGGGACCACAATGAGCAGTTCTTC | CASSTARDRDHNEQFF
TRBJ2-7 | - | TRBV6-5 | 14 | - | TGTGCCAGCAGTCACAAGCCACGTTTCTACGAGCAGTACTTC | CASSHKPRFYEQYF
TRBJ2-1 | - | TRBV7-3 | 15 | TRBD2 | TGTGCCAGCAGACGAGCCGGGACTAGCGTCGATGAGCAGTTCTTC | CASRRAGTSVDEQFF
TRBJ2-2 | - | TRBV7-7 | 15 | TRBD1 | TGTGCCAGCACCTTGATCGACAGGGGAAGTTCGGAGCTGTTTTTT | CASTLIDRGSSELFF
TRBJ2-7 | - | TRBV10-3 | 14 | - | TGTGCCATCAGTGGACGAACAGGGAATCTAGGGCAGTACTTC | CAISGRTGNLGQYF
TRBJ1-2 | - | TRBV11-2 | 17 | - | TGTGCCAGCAGCTTATCATTGGGGGGCCACTCTAACTATGGCTACACCTTC | CASSLSLGGHSNYGYTF
TRBJ1-2 | - | TRBV15 | 16 | - | TGTGCCACCAGCAGAGATCGGGGTACAGGATTCTGGGGCTACACCTTC | CATSRDRGTGFWGYTF
TRBJ2-7 | once | TRBV19 | 13 | - | TGTGCCAGTAGTAGGGGACAACCATACGAGCAGTACTTC | CASSRGQPYEQYF
TRBJ2-7 | - | TRBV5-4 | 14 | - | TGTGCCAGCAGCTCCCCCTCTACGACCTACGAGCAGTACTTC | CASSSPSTTYEQYF
TRBJ2-1 | - | TRBV30 | 15 | - | TGTGCCTGGAGTGTAGCGCTAGCGAGACACAATGAGCAGTTCTTC | CAWSVALARHNEQFF